These 27 T cell receptor beta chains originate from one sample sequenced in a study of OX40 agonist ivuxolimab in advanced cancers. Produced via immunoSEQ multiplex PCR; TCRdb's table is partial and in-frame only. This table has about 32,000 clones, just under 90% appearing once. The sample was CD4+ or CD8+ T cells sorted from blood, taken in a trial of the OX40 agonist ivuxolimab. Source of these receptors: an adult with an advanced solid tumor such as melanoma, head and neck, liver or kidney cancer.

V gene TRBV4-1 combines with J gene TRBJ1-6, with 9 bases aligning to TRBD1. After removal of 5 bases from V and 8 bases from J, the junction contained 7 bases not matched to a gene. Germline CDR1 and CDR2: MGHRA and YSYEKL. The CDR3 consists of 15 residues. The DNA for the CDR3 is TGCGCCAGCAGCACAGGGGGCAGGATAGATTCACCCCTCCACTTT. This sequence encodes CASSTGGRIDSPLHF.

By sample share, this clone is medium-sized. The chain uses TRBV2 and TRBJ1-1; no reliable D call. V was clipped by 6 bases and J by 7 bases, with 9 bases between them. Germline V CDR1 and CDR2: SNHLY, FYNNEI. The CDR3 loop spans 11 amino acids. The CDR3 sequence is CASSDGFEAFF. CDR3 coding DNA: TGTGCCAGCAGCGACGGTTTTGAAGCTTTCTTT.

The chain couples TRBV28 to TRBJ1-5, with D possibly matching TRBD1 (5 bases). The CDR3 length is 14 residues. The V gene's germline CDR1 is MDHEN and CDR2 SYDVKM. V was clipped by 3 bases and J by 4 bases, with 10 bases between them. The CDR3 DNA reads TGTGCCAGCAGTTTCGTGGGACGGAATCAGCCCCAGCATTTT. Residues: CASSFVGRNQPQHF.

The chain is built from TRBV13 and TRBJ2-7; a possible D gene is TRBD2 (5 bases). CDR3 size: 13 residues. V shed 1 base and J shed 7 bases, with 11 bases lying between them. Germline lookup yields CDR1 PRHDT and CDR2 FYEKMQ (reference sequence). In DNA form, the CDR3 reads TGTGCCAGCAGCTTAGTGCAGGACTGGGAGCAGTACTTC. It encodes CASSLVQDWEQYF.

This clone is classed as medium-sized. The gene calls are TRBV14 and TRBJ2-7; D is tentatively TRBD1 or TRBD2 (5 bases each). The V and J ends lost 2 bases and 4 bases respectively, with 18 bases between them. The CDR3 length is 16 residues. Germline assignment: CDR1 SGHDN and CDR2 FVKESK. The CDR3 DNA follows: TGTGCCAGCAGCCAAAACCCGGGACCTCAGCCATACGAGCAGTACTTC. Translation: CASSQNPGPQPYEQYF.

The chain employs TRBV5-1 and TRBJ2-5; 9 nucleotides agree with TRBD1. The CDR3 extends over 15 amino acids. CDR1 SGHRS and CDR2 YFSETQ come from the germline V gene. After removal of 4 bases from V and 5 bases from J, the junction contained 9 bases not matched to a gene. The CDR3 region is CASSLPQGAWETQYF. CDR3 nucleotides: TGCGCCAGCAGCCTACCACAGGGGGCGTGGGAGACCCAGTACTTC.

About this clone itself: Relative to the germline gene, one junction end is altered; a read error may explain this. This chain connects TRBV5-4 to TRBJ2-5; TRBD1 is a possible D gene (6 bases). Germline CDR1 SGHNT, CDR2 YYREEE (reference sequence). This CDR3 has 14 amino acids. The CDR3 coding sequence is TGTGCCAGCAGTTTTAGACAGGACCAGGAGACCCAGTACTTC. It yields the protein CASSFRQDQETQYF.

J is TRBJ2-2 and V is TRBV27, with D unresolved. This CDR3 is 14 amino acids long. Trimming removed 5 bases from V and 5 bases from J, with 12 bases in between. CDR1 and CDR2 from the germline V gene are MNHEY and SMNVEV (reference sequence). The DNA of the CDR3 is TGTGCCAGCAGTGGAAGAATACAAACCGGGGAGCTGTTTTTT. Its protein is CASSGRIQTGELFF.

The sample holds one count of this clone. The CDR3 region has the DNA TGTGCCAGCATGGAGAACAGGGCGGTAGACGAGCAGTACTTC. It is translated as CASMENRAVDEQYF. The chain links TRBV2 to TRBJ2-7, with TRBD1 as a possible D gene (6 bases). The CDR3 is made up of 14 amino acids. V lost 7 bases, J lost 5 bases, and 18 bases lay in between. CDR1 is SNHLY, CDR2 FYNNEI, per germline.

The rearrangement joins TRBV11-3 to TRBJ2-5; 8 positions match TRBD2. The ends lost 5 bases at V and 4 bases at J; junction bases unmatched: 18. The CDR3 totals 18 residues. The germline CDR1 and CDR2 sequences are SGHNT and YENEEA. The DNA for the CDR3 is TGTGCCAGCAGCCCCCACCTGGGAGCGGGGGTTTTTGGAGAGACCCAGTACTTC. It encodes CASSPHLGAGVFGETQYF.

The chain carries TRBV10-3 and TRBJ1-5; 11 bases fit TRBD1. CDR3 size: 16 residues. CDR1 is ENHRY, CDR2 SYGVKD, per germline. The junction had 4 bases not matched to a gene; V was cut back by 0 bases and J by 6 bases. CDR3 residues: CAISESRTGGFQPQHF. The CDR3 bases are TGTGCCATCAGTGAGTCAAGGACAGGGGGCTTTCAGCCCCAGCATTTT.

The chain joins TRBV11-2 to TRBJ2-7, with 8 nucleotides matching TRBD1. Germline V gene data show CDR1 as SGHAT and CDR2 as FQNNGV. This CDR3 is 13 amino acids long. The V and J ends lost 5 bases and 2 bases, in that order; junction bases with no gene match: 2. The CDR3 DNA reads TGTGCCAGCAGCCCAGGGGGCGCCTACGAGCAGTACTTC. Its translation: CASSPGGAYEQYF.

J is TRBJ1-1 and V is TRBV10-3; the D gene is possibly TRBD1 (5 bases). V dropped 3 bases and J dropped 5 bases, with 22 bases sitting between them. Germline V gives CDR1 ENHRY, CDR2 SYGVKD. The CDR3 contains 17 residues. CDR3 DNA: TGTGCCATCAGTGATGAAACCGTAGACAGACAACTGACTGAAGCTTTCTTT. It translates to CAISDETVDRQLTEAFF.

The J gene is TRBJ2-7, the V gene TRBV6-4; 7 nucleotides match TRBD1. Germline CDR1 and CDR2: MRHNA and SNTAGT. V gave up 10 bases and J gave up 6 bases; unmatched junction bases: 9. The CDR3 has 12 amino acids. CDR3 nucleotides: TGTGCCAACACGACAGGGTATCGCGAGCAGTACTTC. Its translation: CANTTGYREQYF.

The rearrangement joins TRBV28 to TRBJ1-3; unclear D gene. Germline CDR1 reads MDHEN; CDR2 reads SYDVKM. CDR3 length equals 16 residues. V shed 4 bases and J shed 0 bases, with 13 bases lying between them. CDR3 residues: CASSSATSPSGNTIYF. The CDR3 DNA reads as TGTGCCAGCAGTTCTGCGACTAGCCCCTCTGGAAACACCATATATTTT.

The sample holds a few counts of this clone. V and J are TRBV5-6 and TRBJ2-7; 12 positions agree with TRBD1. The CDR3 contains 15 residues. The germline gives CDR1 SGHDT, CDR2 YYEEEE. V trimming: 4 bases; J trimming: 3 bases; junction bases outside the gene matches: 5. The CDR3, as DNA: TGTGCCAGCAGCCGTCGGGACAGGGGGCGCTACGAGCAGTACTTC. Translated, it gives CASSRRDRGRYEQYF.

The chain is built from TRBV10-2 and TRBJ1-1; possible D gene TRBD1, 5 bases. Trimming removed 2 bases at V and 4 bases at J, with 14 bases between. Germline-derived CDR1 and CDR2 are WSHSY and SAAADI. The CDR3 covers 15 residues. The CDR3 loop reads CASSEPRDRSTEAFF. As DNA, the CDR3 is TGCGCCAGCAGTGAGCCCAGGGACCGTAGCACTGAAGCTTTCTTT.

This chain links TRBV5-8 with TRBJ1-5; 7 positions agree with TRBD1. J gave up 7 bases and V 4 bases, and 5 bases lay outside the gene matches. This CDR3 is 13 amino acids long. Germline lookup yields CDR1 SGHTS and CDR2 YDEGEE. CDR3 residues: CASSVTGTQPQHF. The CDR3 nucleotides read TGTGCCAGCAGCGTGACAGGGACGCAGCCCCAGCATTTT. Combining the CDR3 with reference TRBV5-8 and TRBJ1-5 gives the whole variable domain EAGVTQSPTHLIKTRGQQATLRCSPISGHTSVYWYQQALGLGLQFLLWYDEGEERNRGNFPPRFSGRQFPNYSSELNVNALELEDSALYLCASSVTGTQPQHFGDGTRLSIL.

The chain recombines TRBV5-8 with TRBJ2-7; 7 bases line up with TRBD1. From germline, CDR1 is SGHTS and CDR2 YDEGEE. V shed 4 bases, J shed 0 bases, and the junction held 7 bases outside the gene matches. The length of the CDR3 is 15 residues. CDR3 DNA sequence: TGTGCCAGCAGCCTGGGACAGTATCACTCCTACGAGCAGTACTTC. It specifies CASSLGQYHSYEQYF.

J is TRBJ2-3 and V is TRBV28; D is unclear. Looked up from germline, CDR1 is MDHEN and CDR2 is SYDVKM. Trimming took 3 bases from V and 0 from J, leaving 10 bases between them. This CDR3 region has 15 residues. This chain's CDR3 is CASSFLLKSTDTQYF. For the CDR3, the DNA is TGTGCCAGCAGTTTTCTCCTAAAGAGCACAGATACGCAGTATTTT.

The chain employs TRBV7-9 and TRBJ1-6; maybe TRBD1 (6 bases). CDR1 is SEHNR, CDR2 FQNEAQ, per germline (reference sequence). The CDR3 runs to 15 residues. Trimming pared 1 base from V and 6 bases from J, leaving 10 bases between. CDR3: CASSLGGGANSPLHF. In nucleotides, the CDR3 is TGTGCCAGCAGCTTAGGTGGGGGGGCTAATTCACCCCTCCACTTT.

The chain employs TRBV4-1 and TRBJ2-7, with TRBD1 matching over 10 bases. The germline V gene encodes CDR1 MGHRA and CDR2 YSYEKL. V trimming: 1 base; J trimming: 3 bases; junction bases outside the gene matches: 3. The CDR3 extends over 15 amino acids. CDR3 in DNA: TGCGCCAGCAGCCAAGTGTGGACAGGGGGCTACGAGCAGTACTTC. It specifies CASSQVWTGGYEQYF.

V is TRBV5-5 and J is TRBJ2-7, with TRBD1 matching 9 bases. The V and J ends lost 2 bases and 1 base, in that order; junction bases with no gene match: 7. Germline CDR1 and CDR2: SGHKS and YYEKEE (reference sequence). The CDR3 length is 16 residues. The DNA for the CDR3 is TGTGCCAGCAGCTTAGCGGGACAGGGACGATCCTACGAGCAGTACTTC. Residues: CASSLAGQGRSYEQYF.

The CDR3 region is CSVEEASIRGGGEQYF. The DNA for the CDR3 is TGCAGCGTTGAAGAAGCGTCGATCCGCGGGGGAGGCGAGCAGTACTTC. The chain employs TRBV29-1 and TRBJ2-7, with TRBD2 matching over 7 bases. CDR3 length: 16 residues. Germline V gene lookup returns CDR1 SQVTM and CDR2 ANQGSEA. V was clipped by 0 bases and J by 6 bases; unmatched bases: 14.

This clone was found a few times. V is TRBV11-2 and J is TRBJ2-7, with TRBD2 identical over 8 bases. Per the germline V gene, CDR1 is SGHAT and CDR2 is FQNNGV. V gave up 5 bases and J gave up 4 bases; unmatched junction bases: 10. The CDR3 runs to 15 residues. The CDR3 here is CASSPNPGLGYEQYF. CDR3 DNA sequence: TGTGCCAGCAGCCCTAACCCGGGACTAGGGTACGAGCAGTACTTC. Supplemented by reference TRBV11-2 and TRBJ2-7, the full variable domain reads EAGVAQSPRYKIIEKRQSVAFWCNPISGHATLYWYQQILGQGPKLLIQFQNNGVVDDSQLPKDRFSAERLKGVDSTLKIQPAKLEDSAVYLCASSPNPGLGYEQYFGPGTRLTVT.

The chain combines TRBV6-1 with TRBJ1-2; D not resolved. The V gene lost 6 bases and the J gene lost 3 bases, with 14 bases spanning the gap. The CDR3 spans 14 residues. Per the germline V gene, CDR1 is MNHNS and CDR2 is SASEGT. The CDR3 bases are TGTGCCAGCAGGGCGTTAGGGTTGGACTATGGCTACACCTTC. Its protein product is CASRALGLDYGYTF.

This clone has a single count. The J gene is TRBJ2-3, the V gene TRBV9, with 9 bases matching TRBD1. The junction had 21 bases not matched to a gene; V was cut back by 3 bases and J by 4 bases. The CDR3 has 20 residues. The germline V gene has CDR1 SGDLS and CDR2 YYNGEE. The DNA of the CDR3 is TGTGCCAGCAGCGGCAACAGGGGGCGCAAGGCGGGATTCGGGGCAGATACGCAGTATTTT. It specifies CASSGNRGRKAGFGADTQYF.